The present T cell receptor beta chain was sequenced within a study of blood T cell repertoires in COVID-19. Study at large: T cells, B-cell-depleted T cells, or PBMCs provided the cDNA or gDNA that served as material.

In the authors' workflow: Using reference gene primer amplification, nucleated cell counts were estimated. Sequencing was performed with immunoSEQ multiplex PCR; in TCRdb, only in-frame clones are kept and a portion is missing. V and J calls and clone size follow that table, whereas D and trimming were derived from the DNA. The table has 110,000 to 150,000 clones, approximately 80% seen once; the top ten hold 44%. This clone was seen a handful of times. This CDR3 is also generated by other DNA sequences in the sample. The CDR3 extends over 14 amino acids. J gave up 4 bases and V 2 bases, and 3 bases lay outside the gene matches. CDR1 is LNHDA, CDR2 SQIVND, per germline (reference sequence).

The genes are TRBV19 and TRBJ1-1, with 8 nucleotides matching TRBD1. The specimen was peripheral blood. This receptor was identified in a human donor in a cohort sampled during active COVID-19. CDR3 coding DNA: TGTGCCAGTAGTATACAGGGGGCCGGCACTGAAGCTTTCTTT. Protein product: CASSIQGAGTEAFF.